The clone carrying this T cell receptor (beta chain) was seen more than once but under ten times. Its antigen remains unidentified. Pooling of second doses given at about 4 or about 12 weeks was done. These data are taken from a study of T cell responses to AZD1222 COVID-19 vaccine. Study-wide points: Receipt of two AZD1222 doses was followed by a rise in Spike-specific TCR breadth and depth. Baseline serology detected seropositivity in only six AZD1222 recipients.

V lost 4 bases to trimming and J lost 1 base; unmatched junction nucleotides: 2. The CDR3 is 15 amino acids. Germline V gene lookup returns CDR1 MNHEY and CDR2 SVGAGI. Sequencing was performed with immunoSEQ multiplex PCR; in TCRdb, only in-frame clones are kept and a portion is missing. The table shows 150,000 to 200,000 clones, with around 92% occurring only once. The starting material was peripheral blood, obtained 28 days after the second AZD1222 dose. The TCR sequence derives from an adult who received the AZD1222 COVID-19 vaccine. The V gene is TRBV6-5, the J gene TRBJ2-7, with 12 bases identical to TRBD2. The CDR3 DNA reads TGTGCCAGCAGTTTGACTAGCGGGGGATCCTACGAGCAGTACTTC. It translates to CASSLTSGGSYEQYF.